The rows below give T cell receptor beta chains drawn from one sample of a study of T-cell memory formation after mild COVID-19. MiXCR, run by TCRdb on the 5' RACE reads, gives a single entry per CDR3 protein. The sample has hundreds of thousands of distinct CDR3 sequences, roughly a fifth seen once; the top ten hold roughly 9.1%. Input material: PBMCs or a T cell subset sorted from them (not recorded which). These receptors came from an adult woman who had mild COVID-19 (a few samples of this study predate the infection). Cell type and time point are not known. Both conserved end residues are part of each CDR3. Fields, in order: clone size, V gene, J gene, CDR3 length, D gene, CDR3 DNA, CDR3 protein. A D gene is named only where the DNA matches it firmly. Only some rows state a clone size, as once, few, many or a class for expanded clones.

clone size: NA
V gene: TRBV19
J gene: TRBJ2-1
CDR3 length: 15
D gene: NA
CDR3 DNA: TGTGCCAGTAGTATTTCGACTGCCCAAAACAATGAGCAGTTCTTC
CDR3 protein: CASSISTAQNNEQFF

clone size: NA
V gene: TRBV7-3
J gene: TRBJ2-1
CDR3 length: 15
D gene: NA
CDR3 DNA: TGTGCCAGCAGCCTCCGGGACGGTTCCTACAATGAGCAGTTCTTC
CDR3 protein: CASSLRDGSYNEQFF

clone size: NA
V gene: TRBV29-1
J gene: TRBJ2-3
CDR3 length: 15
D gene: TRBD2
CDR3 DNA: TGCAGCGTTGAGGAAGCGGGAGGTCTTCCAGATACGCAGTATTTT
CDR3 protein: CSVEEAGGLPDTQYF

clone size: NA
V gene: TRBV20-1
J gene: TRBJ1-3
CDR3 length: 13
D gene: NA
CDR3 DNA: TGCAGTTCTAGCGTACAGGCTGGAAACACCATATATTTT
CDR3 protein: CSSSVQAGNTIYF

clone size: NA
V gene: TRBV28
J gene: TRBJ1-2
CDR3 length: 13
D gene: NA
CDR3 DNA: TGTGCCAGCAGTTTAGTCCGAGCGGGGGGCTACACCTTC
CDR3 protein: CASSLVRAGGYTF

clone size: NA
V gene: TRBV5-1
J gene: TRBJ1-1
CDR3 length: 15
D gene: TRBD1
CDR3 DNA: TGCGCCAGCAGGCCCGGGACAGGGTCTGGAACTGAAGCTTTCTTT
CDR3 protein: CASRPGTGSGTEAFF

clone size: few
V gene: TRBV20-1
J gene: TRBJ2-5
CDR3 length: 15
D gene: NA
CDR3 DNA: TGCAGTGCTAACCTCCGAGGGACTGCAAAAGAGACCCAGTACTTC
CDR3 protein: CSANLRGTAKETQYF

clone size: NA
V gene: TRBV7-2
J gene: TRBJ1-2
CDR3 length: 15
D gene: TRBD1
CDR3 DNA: TGTGCCAGCAGCTTATCGGGGACAGAGACATATGGCTACACCTTC
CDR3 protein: CASSLSGTETYGYTF

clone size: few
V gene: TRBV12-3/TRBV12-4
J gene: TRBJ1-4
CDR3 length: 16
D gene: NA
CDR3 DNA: TGTGCCAGCAGTCCCACCTTTGGGGGCGCAGTAGAAAAACTGTTTTTT
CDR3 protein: CASSPTFGGAVEKLFF

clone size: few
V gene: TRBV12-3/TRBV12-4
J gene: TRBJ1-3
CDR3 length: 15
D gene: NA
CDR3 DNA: TGTGCCAGCAATACGTTAGGGGGGGCTGGAAACACCATATATTTT
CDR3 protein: CASNTLGGAGNTIYF

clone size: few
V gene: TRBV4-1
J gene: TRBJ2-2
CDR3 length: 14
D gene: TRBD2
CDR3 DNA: TGCGCCAGCAGCTTGTCTGGGGGGGGCGGGGAGCTGTTTTTT
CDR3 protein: CASSLSGGGGELFF

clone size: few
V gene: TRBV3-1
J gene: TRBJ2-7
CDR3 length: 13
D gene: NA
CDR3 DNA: TGTGCCAGCAGCCAAGTTTCGGGCTATGAGCAGTACTTC
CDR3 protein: CASSQVSGYEQYF

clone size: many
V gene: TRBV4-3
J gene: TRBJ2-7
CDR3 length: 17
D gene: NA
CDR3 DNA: TGCGCCAGCTACCTAAGGTGGCCCAACACAGGCTCCTACGAGCAGTACTTC
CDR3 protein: CASYLRWPNTGSYEQYF

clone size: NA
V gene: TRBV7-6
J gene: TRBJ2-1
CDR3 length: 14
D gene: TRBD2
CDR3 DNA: TGTGCCAGCAGCCCCTGGACTAGCCCCAATGAGCAGTTCTTC
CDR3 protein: CASSPWTSPNEQFF

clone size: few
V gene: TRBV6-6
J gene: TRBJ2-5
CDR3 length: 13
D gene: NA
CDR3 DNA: TGTGCCAGCAGTCCCCGAGAGGGGGAGACCCAGTACTTC
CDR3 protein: CASSPREGETQYF

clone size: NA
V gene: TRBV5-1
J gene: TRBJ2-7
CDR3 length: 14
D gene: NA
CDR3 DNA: TGCGCCAGCAGCTTGGGAATAGTCTCCTACGAGCAGTACTTC
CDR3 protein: CASSLGIVSYEQYF

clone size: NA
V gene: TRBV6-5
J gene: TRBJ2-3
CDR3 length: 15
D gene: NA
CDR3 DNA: TGTGCCAGCAGAAACCCTCTAGTATTTTCGGATACGCAGTATTTT
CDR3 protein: CASRNPLVFSDTQYF

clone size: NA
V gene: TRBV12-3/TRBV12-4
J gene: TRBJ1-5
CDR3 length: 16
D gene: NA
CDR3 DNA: TGTGCCAGCAGTTACCTCGCGGCTTCCAGCAATCAGCCCCAGCATTTT
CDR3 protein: CASSYLAASSNQPQHF

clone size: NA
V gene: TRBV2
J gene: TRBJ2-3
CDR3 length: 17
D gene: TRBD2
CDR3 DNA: TGTGCCAGCAGTGAGGGACTAGCGGTAATAAGCACAGATACGCAGTATTTT
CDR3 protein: CASSEGLAVISTDTQYF

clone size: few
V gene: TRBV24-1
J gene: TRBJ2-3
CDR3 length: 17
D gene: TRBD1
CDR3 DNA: TGTGCCACCAGTGAAAACTCAGGGGGCTTTGAAACAGATACGCAGTATTTT
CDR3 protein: CATSENSGGFETDTQYF

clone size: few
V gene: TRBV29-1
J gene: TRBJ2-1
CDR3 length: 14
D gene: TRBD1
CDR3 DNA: TGCAGCGTTGGGTCGGGACAGGGGTCCAATGAGCAGTTCTTC
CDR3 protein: CSVGSGQGSNEQFF

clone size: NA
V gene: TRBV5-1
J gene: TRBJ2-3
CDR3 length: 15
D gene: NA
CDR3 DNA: TGCGCCAGCAGCTTGTTTGCGGGACCCACAGATACGCAGTATTTT
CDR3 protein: CASSLFAGPTDTQYF

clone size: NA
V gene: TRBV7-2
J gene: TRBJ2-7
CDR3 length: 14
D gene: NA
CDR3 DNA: TGTGCCAGCAGCTTATTACTAGCAGCCTACGAGCAGTACTTC
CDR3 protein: CASSLLLAAYEQYF

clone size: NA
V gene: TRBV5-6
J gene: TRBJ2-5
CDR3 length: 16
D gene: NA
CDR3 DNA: TGTGCCAGCAGCTTGGGGGCAGATGGAGGCCAAGAGACCCAGTACTTC
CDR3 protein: CASSLGADGGQETQYF

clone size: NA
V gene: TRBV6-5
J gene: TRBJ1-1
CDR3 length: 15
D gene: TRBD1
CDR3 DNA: TGTGCCAGCAGTTACTCGATTACACAGGGGGCTGAAGCTTTCTTT
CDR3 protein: CASSYSITQGAEAFF

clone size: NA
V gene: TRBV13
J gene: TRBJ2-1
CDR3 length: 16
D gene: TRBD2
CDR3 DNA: TGTGCCAGCAGCTTAGGCCGCGGGAGGCTCTACAATGAGCAGTTCTTC
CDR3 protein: CASSLGRGRLYNEQFF

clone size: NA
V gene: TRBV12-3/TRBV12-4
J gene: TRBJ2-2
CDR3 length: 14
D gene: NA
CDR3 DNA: TGTGCCAGCAGTTATCTCCAGAACACCGGGGAGCTGTTTTTT
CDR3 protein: CASSYLQNTGELFF

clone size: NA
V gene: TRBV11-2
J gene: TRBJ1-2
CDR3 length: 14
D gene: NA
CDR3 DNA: TGTGCCAGCAGCTTAGACGGGGGCGGAGGAGGCTACACCTTC
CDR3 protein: CASSLDGGGGGYTF

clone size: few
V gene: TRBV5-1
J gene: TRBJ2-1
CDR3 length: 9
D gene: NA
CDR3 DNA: TGCGCCAGCAGCTTGGAGCAGTTCTTC
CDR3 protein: CASSLEQFF

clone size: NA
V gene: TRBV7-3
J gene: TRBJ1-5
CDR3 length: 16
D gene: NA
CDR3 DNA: TGTGCCAGCAGCCCCCCCCGACAGGCGTGCAATCAGCCCCAGCATTTT
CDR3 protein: CASSPPRQACNQPQHF

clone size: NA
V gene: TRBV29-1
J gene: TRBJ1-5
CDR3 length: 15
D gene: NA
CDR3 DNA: TGCAGCGTTGTCACCGACAGGAATAGCAATCAGCCCCAGCATTTT
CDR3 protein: CSVVTDRNSNQPQHF

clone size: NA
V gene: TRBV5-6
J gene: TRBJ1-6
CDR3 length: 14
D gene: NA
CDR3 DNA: TGTGCCAGCAGCCGAAGGACGCGGAATTCACCCCTCCACTTT
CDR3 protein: CASSRRTRNSPLHF

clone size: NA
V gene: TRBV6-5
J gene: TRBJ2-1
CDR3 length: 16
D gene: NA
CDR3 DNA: TGTGCCAGCAGTCAAACTTCGGGACTGCTCTACAATGAGCAGTTCTTC
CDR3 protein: CASSQTSGLLYNEQFF

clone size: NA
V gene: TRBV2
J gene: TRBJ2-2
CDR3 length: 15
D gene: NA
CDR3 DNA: TGTGCCACCCATATCTTCATGAGGGCCGCCGGGGAGCTGTTTTTT
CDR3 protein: CATHIFMRAAGELFF

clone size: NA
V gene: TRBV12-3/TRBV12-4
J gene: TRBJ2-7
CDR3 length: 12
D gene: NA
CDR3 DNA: TGTGCCAGCAGTTTAGGCTTCCCCGAGCAGTACTTC
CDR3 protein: CASSLGFPEQYF

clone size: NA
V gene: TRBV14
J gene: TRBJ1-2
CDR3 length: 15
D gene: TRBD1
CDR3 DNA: TGTGCCAGCAGCCAAGATCGGGCGGACAGGGATGGCTACACCTTC
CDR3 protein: CASSQDRADRDGYTF

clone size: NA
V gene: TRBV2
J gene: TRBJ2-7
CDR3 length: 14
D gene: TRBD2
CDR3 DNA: TGTGCCAGCAGTACTAGCGGGAGAAGGAACGAGCAGTACTTC
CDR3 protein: CASSTSGRRNEQYF

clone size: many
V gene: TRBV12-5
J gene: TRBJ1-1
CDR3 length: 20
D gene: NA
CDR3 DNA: TGTGCTAGTGGTTTCGCGAATTCCGGGGGGCGTTTTGTAGCGAACACTGAAGCTTTCTTT
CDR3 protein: CASGFANSGGRFVANTEAFF

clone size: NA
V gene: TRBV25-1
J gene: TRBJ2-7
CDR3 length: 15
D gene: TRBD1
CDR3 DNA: TGTGCCAGCAGCCGATCCTGGACAGGGACCTACGAGCAGTACTTC
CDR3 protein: CASSRSWTGTYEQYF

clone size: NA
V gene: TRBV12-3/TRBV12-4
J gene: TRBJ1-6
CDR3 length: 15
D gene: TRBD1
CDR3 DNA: TGTGCCAGCACCGTATACAGGGGAGGAGATTCACCCCTCCACTTT
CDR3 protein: CASTVYRGGDSPLHF

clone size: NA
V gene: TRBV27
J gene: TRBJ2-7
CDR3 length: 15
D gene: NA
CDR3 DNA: TGTGCCAGCAGTTTCGGGGGTACGATACGCTACGAGCAGTACTTC
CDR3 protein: CASSFGGTIRYEQYF